This is a list of T cell receptor beta chains from one sample in a study of blood T cell repertoires in COVID-19. Using immunoSEQ multiplex PCR, the repertoire was profiled, and TCRdb retains in-frame clones only, with some absent. The sample records tens of thousands of clones, roughly nine tenths being singletons. The sequencing input was peripheral blood. The source is a human donor with acute or convalescent COVID-19. The donor label of this sample is uncertain. The CDR3 runs from the conserved cysteine through the conserved F or W. The D gene is left open where the match is weak. Clone size is shown for a subset of rows, as once, few, many or a class of expanded clone.

abundance	v_gene	d_gene	j_gene	CDR3aa	CDR3nt
.	TRBV28	TRBD2	TRBJ2-1	CASRDTSGGNNEQFF	TGTGCCAGCAGAGACACTAGCGGGGGAAACAATGAGCAGTTCTTC
.	TRBV19	TRBD1	TRBJ1-2	CATSAQGASYGYTF	TGTGCCACCTCGGCCCAGGGGGCTAGCTATGGCTACACCTTC
.	TRBV16	.	TRBJ1-1	CASSQTTFYTEAFF	TGTGCCAGCAGCCAAACTACTTTTTACACTGAAGCTTTCTTT
.	TRBV28	.	TRBJ1-6	CASIVGGAGAASYNSPLHF	TGTGCCAGCATTGTGGGGGGGGCCGGTGCCGCGTCCTATAATTCACCCCTCCACTTT
once	TRBV27	.	TRBJ2-1	CASSKTRAGSYNEQFF	TGTGCCAGCAGTAAAACACGGGCGGGCTCCTACAATGAGCAGTTCTTC
.	TRBV6-6	.	TRBJ1-2	CASSYPPGGDGGYTF	TGTGCCAGCAGTTACCCCCCGGGGGGGGATGGGGGCTACACCTTC
.	TRBV7-9	.	TRBJ1-1	CASSKVGDTEAFF	TGTGCCAGCAGCAAAGTAGGGGACACTGAAGCTTTCTTT
.	TRBV15	.	TRBJ1-1	CATSRDAGVRTEAFF	TGTGCCACCAGCAGAGATGCGGGGGTTCGGACTGAAGCTTTCTTT
.	TRBV2	TRBD1	TRBJ1-5	CASSPPGQGGNQPQHF	TGTGCCAGCAGTCCCCCGGGACAGGGAGGTAATCAGCCCCAGCATTTT
once	TRBV28	TRBD1	TRBJ1-1	CDHGQGKAFF	TGTGACCATGGACAGGGGAAAGCTTTCTTT
once	TRBV18	.	TRBJ2-3	CASSPSGKGHTDTQYF	TGTGCCAGCTCACCTAGTGGGAAGGGGCACACAGATACGCAGTATTTT
.	TRBV20-1	TRBD2	TRBJ2-2	CSASAGVDTGELFF	TGCAGTGCTAGTGCGGGGGTGGATACCGGGGAGCTGTTTTTT